This T cell receptor (beta chain) was captured in a study of T cell responses to AZD1222 COVID-19 vaccine. Turning to the study itself: Doses given second, at about 4 or about 12 weeks, were pooled. Whole-study findings and limits: Repertoires were collected only later (after the peak T cell response had occurred). Donors, mostly white British, included more females; clonal diversity was possibly underestimated.

TCRdb's copy holds only in-frame clones and misses some; the assay was immunoSEQ multiplex PCR. This sample has tens of thousands of clones, with about 85% found just once. The CDR3 contains 15 residues. After removal of 0 bases from V and 4 bases from J, the junction contained 4 bases not matched to a gene. Germline CDR1 reads SEHNR; CDR2 reads FQNEAQ (reference sequence). This clone was recorded once. As yet, its antigen is unknown. This TCR derives from an adult in good health. The rearrangement links TRBV7-9 to TRBJ2-3, with 7 nucleotides matching TRBD1. Specimen: peripheral blood, collected on day 0 of AZD1222 vaccination. The CDR3 nucleotides read TGTGCCAGCAGCTTAGCGACAGGGTTCCCAGATACGCAGTATTTT. The encoded protein is CASSLATGFPDTQYF.